This entry features one T cell receptor (beta chain) sequence. The data stem from a study of blood T cell repertoires in COVID-19. The assay was immunoSEQ multiplex PCR, and TCRdb's table has in-frame clones only and misses some. The table has about 190,000 clones, 82% seen once; the top ten hold roughly a tenth. Trimming left V 0 bases short and J 1 base short, with 7 bases between. The CDR3 length is 15 residues. Germline CDR1 reads LNHDA; CDR2 reads SQIVND (reference sequence). The sample comprised peripheral blood. The receptor was isolated from a woman of 80 years or more with active or convalescent COVID-19. V usage is TRBV19 and J usage is TRBJ1-3; D is possibly TRBD1 (5 bases). DNA of the CDR3: TGTGCCAGTAGTATAGAAGGGGATTCTGGAAACACCATATATTTT. Translating it yields CASSIEGDSGNTIYF.